These T cell receptor beta chains were read from a single sample in a study of cytotoxic CD8 clonotypes in ibrutinib-treated CLL. Clones were read by immunoSEQ multiplex PCR, and TCRdb kept only the in-frame ones, dropping some. The sample contains 30,000 to 40,000 clones, about 70% of which appear only once. The material sequenced was PBMCs, taken before ibrutinib treatment. These receptors were obtained from a human donor with chronic lymphocytic leukemia. Each CDR3 is given with its conserved first and last residue. A D gene is named only where the DNA matches it firmly. Clone size, where shown, is once, few, many, or a class for clones that have expanded.

>TRBV6-4|TRBJ1-5|TRBD1|NA
CASRVTGAFSNQPQHF
TGTGCCAGCAGAGTTACAGGGGCCTTTAGCAATCAGCCCCAGCATTTT
>TRBV7-2|TRBJ2-7|NA|NA
CASSLPRGIVHEQYF
TGTGCCAGCAGCTTACCGAGGGGGATCGTCCACGAGCAGTACTTC
>TRBV2|TRBJ1-1|TRBD1|few
CASSLDRGRTEAFF
TGTGCCAGCAGTTTGGACAGGGGACGTACTGAAGCTTTCTTT
>TRBV2|TRBJ2-1|TRBD2|NA
CASSAGLAAYNEQFF
TGTGCCAGCAGCGCCGGACTAGCGGCGTACAATGAGCAGTTCTTC
>TRBV28|TRBJ1-2|TRBD1|NA
CASSETGTGGRGYTF
TGTGCCAGCAGTGAAACCGGGACAGGGGGCCGTGGCTACACCTTC
>TRBV7-9|TRBJ1-3|NA|once
CASSLDRRSGNTIYF
TGTGCCAGCAGTCTCGACAGGCGCTCTGGAAACACCATATATTTT
>TRBV10-3|TRBJ1-3|NA|NA
CAISALDRSGNTIYF
TGTGCCATCAGTGCGCTGGATCGCTCTGGAAACACCATATATTTT
>TRBV7-6|TRBJ2-5|NA|once
CASSFQGGGTQYF
TGTGCCAGCAGCTTCCAGGGAGGTGGGACCCAGTACTTC
>TRBV15|TRBJ2-1|TRBD2|NA
CATSRAGTSGRRDEQFF
TGTGCCACCAGCAGAGCAGGGACTAGCGGGAGGCGCGATGAGCAGTTCTTC
>TRBV4-3|TRBJ1-3|NA|NA
CASSQDSASTSGNTIYF
TGCGCCAGCAGCCAAGATAGCGCGTCAACCTCTGGAAACACCATATATTTT
>TRBV9|TRBJ2-1|NA|few
CASSPYGSSYNEQFF
TGTGCCAGCAGCCCTTACGGGAGCTCCTACAATGAGCAGTTCTTC
>TRBV10-1|TRBJ2-3|TRBD2|NA
CARAGVGGDTQYF
TGCGCCAGAGCGGGAGTAGGTGGAGATACGCAGTATTTT
>TRBV11-2|TRBJ2-5|NA|once
CASSLHTYQETQYF
TGTGCCAGCAGCTTACACACCTACCAAGAGACCCAGTACTTC